This T cell receptor beta chain was captured in a study of shared clonotypes between healthy human individuals. Turning to the study itself: Plates per donor: three CD4 naive, three CD4 memory, two CD8 naive, one CD8 memory.

Trimming took 4 bases from V and 8 from J; bases not matched to a gene: 9. Germline CDR1 is SGHRS and CDR2 is YFSETQ. The CDR3 contains 16 residues. In the source study's methods: ImmunoSEQ gave junction-only sequences without quality scores, so filtering differed. Sequencing was performed with immunoSEQ multiplex PCR; in TCRdb, only in-frame clones are kept and a portion is missing. That table is the source of V, J and clone size, and D and trimming were worked out from the DNA. The data show some 2,400,000 clones, with 95% seen just once and roughly 0.13% held by the top ten. The source of this sequence is a man aged 18 to 29 in good health. The V gene is TRBV5-1, the J gene TRBJ2-1, with 13 bases lining up with TRBD2. Sequenced input: naive CD4+ T cells sorted from blood. Subset: CD45RA+ positively selected. CDR3 amino acids: CASSLWGTSGNDEQFF. The CDR3 DNA sequence: TGCGCCAGCAGCCTGTGGGGGACTAGCGGGAACGATGAGCAGTTCTTC.